Following are 22 T cell receptor beta chains from one sample sequenced in a study of blood T cell repertoires in COVID-19. Clones were read by immunoSEQ multiplex PCR, and TCRdb kept only the in-frame ones, dropping some. This sample has under 150,000 clones, with approximately 86% found just once. The sequenced sample consisted of PBMCs or T cells enriched from blood (not recorded which). These receptors all stem from a woman aged 40 to 49 who had recovered from COVID-19.

This clone was recorded once. This chain uses TRBV7-3 with TRBJ2-1; TRBD2 aligns across 11 bases. CDR1 is SGHTA and CDR2 is FQGTGA in the germline V gene. Germline trimming cut 5 bases from V and 6 bases from J; bases unmatched to any gene: 9. The CDR3 length is 16 residues. The CDR3 DNA is TGTGCCAGCAGCCCGTCCGGACTAGCGGGCTTCAATGAGCAGTTCTTC. Protein sequence: CASSPSGLAGFNEQFF. The full variable domain, rest sourced from reference TRBV7-3 and TRBJ2-1, is GAGVSQTPSNKVTEKGKYVELRCDPISGHTALYWYRQSLGQGPEFLIYFQGTGAADDSGLPNDRFFAVRPEGSVSTLKIQRTERGDSAVYLCASSPSGLAGFNEQFFGPGTRLTVL.

The chain employs TRBV4-2 and TRBJ2-3; 11 bases fit TRBD2. This CDR3 comprises 19 residues. The trim removed 3 bases at V and 2 bases at J, leaving 13 bases unmatched. Germline values: CDR1 LGHNA, CDR2 YNFKEQ. The CDR3 loop reads CASSQPLEGLAGNTDTQYF. CDR3 bases: TGTGCCAGCAGCCAGCCTCTAGAAGGACTAGCGGGTAACACAGATACGCAGTATTTT.

This clone has more than one count but fewer than ten. The J gene is TRBJ2-3, the V gene TRBV6-4, with D maybe TRBD2 (6 bases). This CDR3 comprises 13 residues. Germline CDR1 reads MRHNA; CDR2 reads SNTAGT. Trimming shortened V by 4 bases and J by 2 bases, and 7 bases separated the two germline ends. The CDR3 bases are TGTGCCAGCAGTGCGGGAGACACAGATACGCAGTATTTT. Translating gives CASSAGDTDTQYF.

The gene calls are TRBV5-4 and TRBJ1-1, with 7 bases identical to TRBD1. J was trimmed by 6 bases and V by 4 bases; bases with no gene match: 3. Germline assignment: CDR1 SGHNT and CDR2 YYREEE (reference sequence). This CDR3 spans 12 amino acids. DNA of the CDR3: TGTGCCAGCAGCCTGGGACAGTCTGAAGCTTTCTTT. Its protein is CASSLGQSEAFF.

The chain joins TRBV7-9 to TRBJ2-2; 9 positions agree with TRBD2. J lost 4 bases, V lost 8 bases, and 11 bases had no gene match. The CDR3 contains 16 residues. The germline gives CDR1 SEHNR, CDR2 FQNEAQ (reference sequence). This chain's CDR3 is CASGRPGLALTGELFF. The CDR3 coding sequence is TGTGCCAGCGGAAGACCGGGACTAGCCCTCACCGGGGAGCTGTTTTTT.

The chain recombines TRBV10-3 with TRBJ1-3; 8 positions match TRBD1. From germline, CDR1 is ENHRY and CDR2 SYGVKD. This CDR3 spans 15 amino acids. Trimming took 10 bases from V and 2 from J; bases not matched to a gene: 10. Here the CDR3 DNA reads TGTGCCACGTCTACCCAACAGGGGGCTGGAAACACCATATATTTT. As protein: CATSTQQGAGNTIYF.

V gene TRBV30 combines with J gene TRBJ2-1; D gene ambiguous. Germline V gives CDR1 GTSNPN, CDR2 SVGIG (reference sequence). CDR3 size: 12 residues. V was clipped by 3 bases and J by 10 bases, with 13 bases between them. The CDR3, as DNA: TGTGCCTGGAGGCTATATAGCAACGAGCAGTTCTTC. It specifies CAWRLYSNEQFF.

The V gene is TRBV4-1, the J gene TRBJ2-3, with D uncertain. The CDR3 runs to 14 residues. Germline CDR1 MGHRA, CDR2 YSYEKL. The V and J ends lost 1 base and 4 bases respectively, with 9 bases between them. CDR3 region: CASSQGQMADTQYF. DNA for the CDR3: TGCGCCAGCAGCCAAGGCCAGATGGCAGATACGCAGTATTTT.

About this clone: At one of its ends the junction is not consistent with the germline gene, which may arise from a read error. The chain combines TRBV5-6 with TRBJ2-7; 8 nucleotides align to TRBD1. Germline V CDR1 and CDR2: SGHDT, YYEEEE. The CDR3 totals 14 residues. CDR3: CASSRTGQEETSHF. The CDR3 region has the DNA TGTGCCAGCAGCAGGACGGGACAGGAGGAAACATCTCACTTC.

This chain connects TRBV5-1 to TRBJ1-4, with 10 bases identical to TRBD1. The CDR3 extends over 15 amino acids. With V trimmed by 3 bases and J by 5 bases, 4 bases remained unmatched. Germline CDR1 is SGHRS and CDR2 is YFSETQ. In DNA form, the CDR3 reads TGCGCCAGCAGCTCCTTGACAGGGGGCAATGAAAAACTGTTTTTT. This encodes CASSSLTGGNEKLFF.

This clone was observed a single time. The chain recombines TRBV13 with TRBJ2-3; 15 bases are a match to TRBD2. The CDR3 extends over 16 amino acids. The germline gives CDR1 PRHDT, CDR2 FYEKMQ (reference sequence). V was pared by 5 bases and J by 6 bases, with 6 bases of the junction left unmatched. The CDR3 bases are TGTGCCAGCAGCCTCGGGACTAGCGGGGGGTGGGATACGCAGTATTTT. Translating gives CASSLGTSGGWDTQYF.

This clone was found once. This chain joins TRBV11-2 and TRBJ2-5; no clear D. With 1 base removed from V and 0 bases from J, the gap between germline ends came to 9 bases. Germline CDR1 and CDR2: SGHAT and FQNNGV. CDR3 length: 15 amino acids. The CDR3 DNA sequence: TGTGCCAGCAGCTTAGCGATGCAGTACCAAGAGACCCAGTACTTC. It is translated as CASSLAMQYQETQYF.

Concerning this clone: The same CDR3 is also encoded by other DNA sequences in this sample. The J gene is TRBJ2-7, the V gene TRBV14; D may be TRBD2 (5 bases). This CDR3 comprises 12 residues. Trimming pared 1 base from V and 7 bases from J, leaving 8 bases between. Germline V gives CDR1 SGHDN, CDR2 FVKESK. CDR3 nucleotide sequence: TGTGCCAGCAGCCAAGTCCGAGGGGAGCAGTACTTC. Its translation: CASSQVRGEQYF.

The rearrangement uses TRBV9 and TRBJ2-1; possible D gene TRBD2, 6 bases. The CDR3 loop spans 13 amino acids. Looked up from germline, CDR1 is SGDLS and CDR2 is YYNGEE. V was pared by 0 bases and J by 12 bases, with 13 bases between. In DNA, the CDR3 is TGTGCCAGCAGCGTAGATAGCGGAATGGGGCAGTTCTTC. Translated: CASSVDSGMGQFF. Filled out from reference TRBV9 and TRBJ2-1, the complete variable domain reads DSGVTQTPKHLITATGQRVTLRCSPRSGDLSVYWYQQSLDQGLQFLIQYYNGEERAKGNILERFSAQQFPDLHSELNLSSLELGDSALYFCASSVDSGMGQFFGPGTRLTVL.

The chain carries TRBV28 and TRBJ2-7; TRBD1 matches 8 bases. Unmatched junction bases numbered 2, after V lost 2 bases and J lost 2 bases. The germline V gene encodes CDR1 MDHEN and CDR2 SYDVKM. The CDR3 has 14 residues. CDR3 amino acids: CASSLPGGTYEQYF. The CDR3 bases are TGTGCCAGCAGTTTACCAGGGGGCACCTACGAGCAGTACTTC.

This chain uses TRBV6-5 with TRBJ2-1; D is ambiguous. Germline-derived CDR1 and CDR2 are MNHEY and SVGAGI. CDR3 length: 15 amino acids. V lost 5 bases and J 0 bases, leaving 11 bases between the germline ends. The CDR3 protein is CASSPRVSSYNEQFF. The CDR3 nucleotides are TGTGCCAGCAGTCCTCGGGTCAGCTCCTACAATGAGCAGTTCTTC.

This sequence joins TRBV6-1 and TRBJ2-1; D not certain. CDR3 size: 13 residues. The germline V and J ends were trimmed by 2 bases and 5 bases, with 7 bases remaining between them. CDR1 is MNHNS, CDR2 SASEGT, per germline. The CDR3 region has the DNA TGTGCCAGCAGTGAATCGCAGAACAATGAGCAGTTCTTC. Protein sequence: CASSESQNNEQFF.

The rearrangement uses TRBV19 and TRBJ1-5; D is undetermined. Trimming took off 1 base at V and 1 base at J, with 8 bases between the two ends. From germline, CDR1 is LNHDA and CDR2 SQIVND (reference sequence). This CDR3 region has 15 residues. CDR3 amino acids: CASSIVPGSNQPQHF. The CDR3 region has the DNA TGTGCCAGTAGTATAGTTCCAGGAAGCAATCAGCCCCAGCATTTT.

V gene TRBV27 combines with J gene TRBJ1-2, with 7 bases aligning to TRBD1. Germline trimming cut 7 bases from V and 0 bases from J; bases unmatched to any gene: 8. The CDR3 loop spans 15 amino acids. Germline CDR1 and CDR2: MNHEY and SMNVEV (reference sequence). CDR3 DNA sequence: TGTGCCAGCACCCCCCACAGGGGATCTAACTATGGCTACACCTTC. Translated: CASTPHRGSNYGYTF.

The rearrangement joins TRBV10-2 to TRBJ2-1; 7 bases map to TRBD2. Germline CDR1 reads WSHSY; CDR2 reads SAAADI. This CDR3 has 14 amino acids. With V trimmed by 7 bases and J by 6 bases, 9 bases remained unmatched. This CDR3 reads CASTLGTGGNEQFF. CDR3 nucleotide sequence: TGCGCCAGCACCCTAGGCACGGGAGGCAATGAGCAGTTCTTC.

This chain uses TRBV5-5 with TRBJ2-4; 13 bases are a match to TRBD2. V lost 5 bases and J lost 8; bases outside the gene matches: 13. Germline loops: CDR1 SGHKS, CDR2 YYEKEE (reference sequence). The CDR3 has 17 amino acids. CDR3 sequence: CASSSAGLAGIGDIQYF. CDR3 coding DNA: TGTGCCAGCAGTTCCGCGGGACTAGCGGGAATTGGGGACATTCAGTACTTC.

V is TRBV5-1 and J is TRBJ2-5, with D possibly being TRBD2 (6 bases). Germline CDR1 is SGHRS and CDR2 is YFSETQ. Trimming shortened V by 5 bases and J by 4 bases, and 18 bases separated the two germline ends. The CDR3 sequence is 15 residues long. CDR3 sequence reads: CASRQVAAGGETQYF. In DNA, the CDR3 is TGCGCCAGCAGGCAGGTGGCCGCCGGGGGAGAGACCCAGTACTTC. Variable domain in full (rest from reference TRBV5-1 and TRBJ2-5): KAGVTQTPRYLIKTRGQQVTLSCSPISGHRSVSWYQQTPGQGLQFLFEYFSETQRNKGNFPGRFSGRQFSNSRSEMNVSTLELGDSALYLCASRQVAAGGETQYFGPGTRLLVL.